This T cell receptor (beta chain) was observed in a study of cytomegalovirus exposure and HLA in healthy donors. 13 Jbeta primers and 60 Vbeta primers were used for the PCR. Clones were read by immunoSEQ multiplex PCR, and TCRdb kept only the in-frame ones, dropping some. Found here are 35,000 to 45,000 clones, almost 70% of them singletons; the top ten hold 6.5%. V was trimmed by 2 bases and J by 6 bases, leaving 11 bases between them. This CDR3 spans 13 amino acids. Germline V gene sequence: CDR1 SGHRS, CDR2 YFSETQ. The chain is built from TRBV5-1 and TRBJ1-1; D perhaps matches TRBD1 (6 bases). The sequence came from a man aged 25-40 years in good health and CMV-seronegative. Input material: PBMCs. CDR3 loop: CASSLGSGAEAFF. The CDR3 DNA reads as TGCGCCAGCAGCTTAGGGTCAGGGGCTGAAGCTTTCTTT.